These 25 T cell receptor beta chains originate from one sample sequenced in a study of immune cell composition in non-small cell lung cancer. Assay used: immunoSEQ multiplex PCR; TCRdb lists only in-frame clones, some missing. The repertoire consists of 15,000 or so clones, with 81% occurring once and the leading ten covering over 8.5%. Sequencing input: lung tumor tissue. The receptor set was obtained from a human donor with non-small cell lung cancer.

This clone occurred once. The rearrangement joins TRBV5-1 to TRBJ2-1; the D gene is possibly TRBD2 (6 bases). The CDR3 runs 16 residues. Germline CDR1 reads SGHRS; CDR2 reads YFSETQ. V was trimmed by 0 bases and J by 0 bases, leaving 10 bases between them. The CDR3 DNA sequence: TGCGCCAGCAGCTTGGAAGGGAGGAGCTCCTACAATGAGCAGTTCTTC. Its protein is CASSLEGRSSYNEQFF.

The rearrangement uses TRBV4-1 and TRBJ1-3; 8 bases are shared with TRBD1. The J segment lost 0 bases and the V segment lost 0 bases, leaving 4 bases of the junction unmatched. The CDR3 runs to 17 residues. Germline assignment: CDR1 MGHRA and CDR2 YSYEKL. The CDR3 DNA reads as TGCGCCAGCAGCCAAGACGACAGGGGCCACTCTGGAAACACCATATATTTT. As protein: CASSQDDRGHSGNTIYF.

The gene calls are TRBV15 and TRBJ2-5; 8 nucleotides agree with TRBD2. J gave up 4 bases and V 1 base, and 5 bases lay outside the gene matches. The CDR3 length is 15 residues. Germline V CDR1 and CDR2: LNHNV, YYDKDF (reference sequence). This CDR3 is CATSRGRLASETQYF. The CDR3 nucleotides are TGTGCCACCAGCAGAGGCAGACTAGCGTCAGAGACCCAGTACTTC.

This chain uses TRBV14 with TRBJ2-5; 14 bases align to TRBD2. With V trimmed by 3 bases and J by 2 bases, 5 bases remained unmatched. Germline CDR1 is SGHDN and CDR2 is FVKESK. CDR3 length equals 17 residues. For the CDR3, the DNA is TGTGCCAGCAGCCAGGGACTAGCGGGAGTGAAGCAAGAGACCCAGTACTTC. It yields the protein CASSQGLAGVKQETQYF.

The chain recombines TRBV5-5 with TRBJ2-4; D is unresolved. The CDR3 length is 17 residues. CDR1 is SGHKS, CDR2 YYEKEE, per germline (reference sequence). The V gene lost 4 bases and the J gene lost 3 bases, with 20 bases spanning the gap. Here the CDR3 reads CASSQNARNEVKNIQYF. The CDR3 DNA reads as TGTGCCAGCAGCCAAAACGCTAGGAACGAAGTCAAAAACATTCAGTACTTC.

This clone has a single count. V gene TRBV27 combines with J gene TRBJ2-7; 9 bases fit TRBD2. CDR1 is MNHEY, CDR2 SMNVEV, per germline (reference sequence). This CDR3 is built from 15 residues. Trimming at V came to 2 bases and at J to 7 bases, leaving 9 bases not matched to a gene. The CDR3 loop is CASSLLAGRPGEQYF. CDR3 DNA sequence: TGTGCCAGCAGTTTACTAGCGGGACGTCCGGGGGAGCAGTACTTC.

The chain joins TRBV29-1 to TRBJ2-1, with 13 bases fitting TRBD2. Germline assignment: CDR1 SQVTM and CDR2 ANQGSEA. J was trimmed by 6 bases and V by 3 bases; bases with no gene match: 17. The CDR3 is 19 amino acids. The CDR3 region is CSVDNPGLAGPAMINEQFF. The CDR3 DNA reads as TGCAGCGTTGATAATCCGGGACTAGCGGGACCGGCGATGATCAATGAGCAGTTCTTC.

This clone was detected only a few times. V is TRBV6-1 and J is TRBJ2-3, with a weak D call TRBD2 (5 bases). The germline V gene encodes CDR1 MNHNS and CDR2 SASEGT. This CDR3 is built from 12 residues. V was cut by 5 bases and J by 6 bases, with 9 bases left in between. In DNA, the CDR3 is TGTGCCAGCAGTTGGACTGGCGATACGCAGTATTTT. Encoded protein: CASSWTGDTQYF.

The chain links TRBV6-1 to TRBJ1-1; possible D gene TRBD1, 6 bases. This CDR3 is built from 13 residues. Per germline, CDR1 MNHNS and CDR2 SASEGT. The V and J ends lost 7 bases and 5 bases respectively, with 14 bases between them. This CDR3 reads CASIPSRGTEAFF. CDR3 nucleotides: TGTGCCAGCATCCCATCTAGGGGGACTGAAGCTTTCTTT.

CDR3 residues: CASSLLGRKTQYF. In DNA, the CDR3 is TGTGCCAGCAGCTTGTTAGGGCGGAAGACCCAGTACTTC. This chain uses TRBV28 with TRBJ2-5; D is unclear. CDR3 size: 13 residues. CDR1 and CDR2 (germline): MDHEN, SYDVKM. The V end was cut by 6 bases, the J end by 6 bases, with 14 bases between. The whole variable domain, remainder taken from reference TRBV28 and TRBJ2-5, is DVKVTQSSRYLVKRTGEKVFLECVQDMDHENMFWYRQDPGLGLRLIYFSYDVKMKEKGDIPEGYSVSREKKERFSLILESASTNQTSMYLCASSLLGRKTQYFGPGTRLLVL.

V and J are TRBV28 and TRBJ2-2; 8 bases align to TRBD2. J lost 5 bases, V lost 3 bases, and 8 bases had no gene match. In germline, CDR1 is MDHEN, CDR2 SYDVKM. The CDR3 covers 16 residues. The CDR3 loop reads CASSFLSGSFTGELFF. The CDR3 region has the DNA TGTGCCAGCAGTTTCCTCAGCGGGAGCTTTACCGGGGAGCTGTTTTTT. Based on the CDR3 plus reference TRBV28 and TRBJ2-2, the full variable domain is DVKVTQSSRYLVKRTGEKVFLECVQDMDHENMFWYRQDPGLGLRLIYFSYDVKMKEKGDIPEGYSVSREKKERFSLILESASTNQTSMYLCASSFLSGSFTGELFFGEGSRLTVL.

The chain has TRBV27 and TRBJ2-2, with 7 bases matching TRBD2. Trimming at V came to 3 bases and at J to 1 base, leaving 2 bases not matched to a gene. Germline V gene lookup returns CDR1 MNHEY and CDR2 SMNVEV (reference sequence). This CDR3 is 15 amino acids long. DNA of the CDR3: TGTGCCAGCAGTTTTGAGCGGGGGAACACCGGGGAGCTGTTTTTT. Protein sequence: CASSFERGNTGELFF.

A few counts support this clone. V is TRBV27 and J is TRBJ2-6, with 11 nucleotides matching TRBD2. The V and J ends lost 4 bases and 2 bases, in that order; junction bases with no gene match: 4. The CDR3 covers 17 residues. The germline gives CDR1 MNHEY, CDR2 SMNVEV (reference sequence). CDR3 amino acids: CASSSTSGTTGANVLTF. CDR3 coding DNA: TGTGCCAGCAGTTCGACTAGCGGGACTACTGGGGCCAACGTCCTGACTTTC. The full variable domain, in which reference TRBV27 and TRBJ2-6 provide the parts outside the CDR3, is EAQVTQNPRYLITVTGKKLTVTCSQNMNHEYMSWYRQDPGLGLRQIYYSMNVEVTDKGDVPEGYKVSRKEKRNFPLILESPSPNQTSLYFCASSSTSGTTGANVLTFGAGSRLTVL.

J is TRBJ2-3 and V is TRBV5-8, with TRBD1 as a possible D gene (5 bases). The ends were cut back, 1 base at V and 2 bases at J, with 14 bases in the middle. This CDR3 has 16 residues. Germline CDR1 SGHTS, CDR2 YDEGEE. The CDR3 is CASSLKGPGYTDTQYF. DNA of the CDR3: TGTGCCAGCAGCTTGAAGGGCCCAGGGTACACAGATACGCAGTATTTT.

The genes are TRBV28 and TRBJ2-3, with 8 bases identical to TRBD2. CDR3 size: 17 residues. V gave up 5 bases and J gave up 0 bases; unmatched junction bases: 10. CDR1 is MDHEN, CDR2 SYDVKM, per germline. CDR3 sequence (DNA): TGTGCCAGCAGTCCTATAGGACTAGCCCCTAGCACAGATACGCAGTATTTT. Its translation: CASSPIGLAPSTDTQYF.

The chain carries TRBV29-1 and TRBJ2-1; D gene uncertain. V was trimmed by 7 bases and J by 3 bases, leaving 13 bases between them. The CDR3 is made up of 13 amino acids. The germline V gene has CDR1 SQVTM and CDR2 ANQGSEA. Here the CDR3 reads CSASKGVYNEQFF. CDR3 DNA sequence: TGCAGCGCTTCCAAAGGAGTCTACAATGAGCAGTTCTTC.

This chain connects TRBV9 to TRBJ2-5; D not certain. The germline CDR1 and CDR2 sequences are SGDLS and YYNGEE. V gave up 8 bases and J gave up 1 base, with 12 bases separating them. CDR3 length: 13 amino acids. The CDR3 reads CASSLTPQETQYF. The CDR3 DNA is TGTGCCAGTTCTCTTACGCCCCAAGAGACCCAGTACTTC.

Notes on this clone: Other DNA sequences in the same sample also yield this CDR3. V gene TRBV28 combines with J gene TRBJ2-3; no definite D call. Germline loops: CDR1 MDHEN, CDR2 SYDVKM. V shed 3 bases and J shed 1 base, with 8 bases lying between them. This CDR3 contains 14 residues. The CDR3 DNA is TGTGCCAGCAGTTTCCTTTCGGGCACAGATACGCAGTATTTT. Its protein is CASSFLSGTDTQYF.

The chain employs TRBV7-8 and TRBJ1-1; no reliable D call. Trimming shortened V by 3 bases and J by 1 base, and 6 bases separated the two germline ends. There are 13 residues in the CDR3. Germline assignment: CDR1 SGHVS and CDR2 FQNEAQ. This CDR3 reads CASSFDGNTEAFF. The DNA for the CDR3 is TGTGCCAGCAGCTTCGACGGGAACACTGAAGCTTTCTTT.

The chain uses TRBV5-6 and TRBJ2-7; no clear D gene. CDR1 and CDR2 (germline): SGHDT, YYEEEE. The V end was cut by 2 bases, the J end by 12 bases, with 15 bases between. This CDR3 contains 12 residues. Here the CDR3 DNA reads TGTGCCAGCAGCTTAGCCGGAAGGGTCATGTACTTC. Translated: CASSLAGRVMYF.

The chain uses TRBV27 and TRBJ1-1; 8 bases are shared with TRBD1. Looked up from germline, CDR1 is MNHEY and CDR2 is SMNVEV (reference sequence). V shed 7 bases, J shed 2 bases, and the junction held 9 bases outside the gene matches. The CDR3 is 15 residues long. The CDR3 bases are TGTGCCAGCATTGCAGGGGGCTATCTTAACACTGAAGCTTTCTTT. This sequence encodes CASIAGGYLNTEAFF.

The chain joins TRBV6-6 to TRBJ1-4, with no clear D. The V gene lost 2 bases and the J gene lost 8 bases, with 9 bases spanning the gap. The CDR3 is 13 amino acids. CDR1 MNHNY and CDR2 SVGAGI come from the germline V gene (reference sequence). CDR3 DNA: TGTGCCAGCAGTTACGGACTAGGGGAAAAACTGTTTTTT. Amino acids: CASSYGLGEKLFF.

This clone was detected only once. The V gene is TRBV6-5, the J gene TRBJ2-7, with TRBD1 identical over 8 bases. This CDR3 comprises 12 residues. Germline values: CDR1 MNHEY, CDR2 SVGAGI. Unmatched junction bases numbered 5, after V lost 8 bases and J lost 5 bases. This chain's CDR3 is CASGQGAHEQYF. The CDR3 DNA follows: TGTGCCAGCGGTCAGGGGGCCCACGAGCAGTACTTC.

The chain is built from TRBV12-5 and TRBJ2-2; D is possibly TRBD1 (5 bases). Germline V lookup: CDR1 LGHNT, CDR2 FRNRAP. V lost 0 bases and J lost 3, with 8 bases in between. The CDR3 is 15 amino acids. This CDR3 reads CASGLVQGDTGELFF. The CDR3, as DNA: TGTGCTAGTGGTTTGGTACAAGGGGACACCGGGGAGCTGTTTTTT.

The rearrangement uses TRBV5-1 and TRBJ2-1; D not resolved. The V gene lost 0 bases and the J gene lost 7 bases, with 2 bases spanning the gap. This CDR3 region has 11 residues. Germline V gene lookup returns CDR1 SGHRS and CDR2 YFSETQ. DNA for the CDR3: TGCGCCAGCAGCTTGGATAATGAGCAGTTCTTC. It specifies CASSLDNEQFF.